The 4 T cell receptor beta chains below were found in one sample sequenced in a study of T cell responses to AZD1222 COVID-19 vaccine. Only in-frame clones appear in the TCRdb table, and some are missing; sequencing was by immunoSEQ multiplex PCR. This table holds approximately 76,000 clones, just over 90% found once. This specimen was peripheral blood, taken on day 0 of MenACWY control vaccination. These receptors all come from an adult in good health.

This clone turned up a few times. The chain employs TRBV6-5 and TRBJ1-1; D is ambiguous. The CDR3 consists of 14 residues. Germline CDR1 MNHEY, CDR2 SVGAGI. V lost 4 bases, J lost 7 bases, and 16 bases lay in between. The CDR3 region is CASSFQPTPSEAFF. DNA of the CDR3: TGTGCCAGCAGTTTTCAGCCGACGCCTAGTGAAGCTTTCTTT.

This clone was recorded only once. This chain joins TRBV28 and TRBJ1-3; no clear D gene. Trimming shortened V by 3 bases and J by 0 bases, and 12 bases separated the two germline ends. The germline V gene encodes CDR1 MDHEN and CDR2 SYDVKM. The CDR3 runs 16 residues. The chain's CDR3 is CASSLVQSISGNTIYF. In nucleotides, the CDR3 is TGTGCCAGCAGTTTGGTACAGAGCATCTCTGGAAACACCATATATTTT.

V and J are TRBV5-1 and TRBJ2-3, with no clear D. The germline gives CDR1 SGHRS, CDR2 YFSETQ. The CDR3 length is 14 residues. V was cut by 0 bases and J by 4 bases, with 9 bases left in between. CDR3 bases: TGCGCCAGCAGCTTGGAGGGTACCGCAGATACGCAGTATTTT. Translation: CASSLEGTADTQYF.

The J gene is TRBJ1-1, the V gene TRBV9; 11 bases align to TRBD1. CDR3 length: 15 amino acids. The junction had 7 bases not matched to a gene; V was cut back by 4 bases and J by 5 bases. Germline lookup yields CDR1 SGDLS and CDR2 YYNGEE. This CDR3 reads CASSRPGQGDTEAFF. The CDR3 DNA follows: TGTGCCAGCAGCCGTCCGGGACAGGGGGATACTGAAGCTTTCTTT.